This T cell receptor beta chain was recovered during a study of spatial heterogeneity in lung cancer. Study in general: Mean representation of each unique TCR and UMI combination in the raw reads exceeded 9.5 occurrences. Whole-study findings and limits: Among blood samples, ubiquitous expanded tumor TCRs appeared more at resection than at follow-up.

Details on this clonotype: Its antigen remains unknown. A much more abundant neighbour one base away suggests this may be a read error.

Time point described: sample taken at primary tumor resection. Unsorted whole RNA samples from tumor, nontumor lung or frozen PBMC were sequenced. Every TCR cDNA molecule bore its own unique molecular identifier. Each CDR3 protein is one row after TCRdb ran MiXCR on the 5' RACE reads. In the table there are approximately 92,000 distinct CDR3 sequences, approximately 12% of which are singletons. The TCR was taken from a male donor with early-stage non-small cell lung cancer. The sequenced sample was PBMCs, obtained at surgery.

CDR3 residues: CVSSHRYEQYF. CDR3 nucleotides: TGTGTCAGCAGCCACAGATACGAGCAGTACTTC. The chain links TRBV6-2 or TRBV6-3 to TRBJ2-7; no reliable D call. The CDR3 extends over 11 amino acids. CDR1 is MNHEY and CDR2 is SVGEGT in the germline V gene.